Listed here are 28 T cell receptor beta chains from one sample, sequenced in a study of blood T cells in healthy people across ages. For the second PCR, which ran for roughly 6 to 11 cycles, a sample-barcoded 5' primer and a J-beta primer mix were used. In TCRdb, the 5' RACE reads were re-called with MiXCR into one record per CDR3 protein. Of about 1,400,000 distinct CDR3 sequences in the sample, about 40% were seen once. Sequenced: blood. Every receptor here comes from a woman younger than 35 in good health.

CDR3 DNA: TGTGCCACGCAGACTAGCGGCTACGAGCAGTACTTC. The encoded protein is CATQTSGYEQYF. The J gene is TRBJ2-7, the V gene TRBV12-3 or TRBV12-4; the match to TRBD2 covers 9 bases. V dropped 10 bases and J dropped 3; count of bases not matched to a gene: 4. This CDR3 region has 12 residues.

This clonotype was detected only once. The rearrangement joins TRBV15 to TRBJ2-1; D is perhaps TRBD1 (5 bases). This CDR3 comprises 15 residues. The germline V gene has CDR1 LNHNV and CDR2 YYDKDF (reference sequence). Trimming shortened V by 0 bases and J by 13 bases, and 19 bases separated the two germline ends. The CDR3 coding sequence is TGTGCCACCAGCAGAGAGCCCAAGACAGTAGAGACCCAGTTCTTC. Its translation: CATSREPKTVETQFF. The full variable domain, with the rest looked up from reference TRBV15 and TRBJ2-1, is DAMVIQNPRYQVTQFGKPVTLSCSQTLNHNVMYWYQQKSSQAPKLLFHYYDKDFNNEADTPDNFQSRRPNTSFCFLDIRSPGLGDTAMYLCATSREPKTVETQFFGPGTRLTVL.

The table lists this clonotype with a few counts. The DNA for the CDR3 is TGTGCCAGCAGCGACCGGGACTACTACACAGATACGCAGTATTTT. Translation gives CASSDRDYYTDTQYF. V gene TRBV9 combines with J gene TRBJ2-3; 7 bases align to TRBD2. Trimming removed 3 bases from V and 2 bases from J; junction bases left unmatched: 6. This CDR3 contains 15 residues. From germline, CDR1 is SGDLS and CDR2 YYNGEE.

The chain joins TRBV9 to TRBJ2-1; TRBD2 agrees at 10 bases. The germline V gene encodes CDR1 SGDLS and CDR2 YYNGEE. This CDR3 has 15 residues. Unmatched junction bases numbered 4, after V lost 0 bases and J lost 7 bases. In DNA form, the CDR3 reads TGTGCCAGCAGCGTAGATAGCGGGGGGTGGAATGAGCAGTTCTTC. Amino acids: CASSVDSGGWNEQFF. Combining the CDR3 with reference TRBV9 and TRBJ2-1 gives the whole variable domain DSGVTQTPKHLITATGQRVTLRCSPRSGDLSVYWYQQSLDQGLQFLIQYYNGEERAKGNILERFSAQQFPDLHSELNLSSLELGDSALYFCASSVDSGGWNEQFFGPGTRLTVL.

This clonotype has more than one count but fewer than ten. The junction and the germline gene differ at one end; a read error may be behind it. The genes are TRBV4-1 and TRBJ1-6, with D tentatively TRBD1 (5 bases). Germline CDR1 MGHRA, CDR2 YSYEKL. The CDR3 runs to 12 residues. For the CDR3, the DNA is TGTGCCAGTAGTCAACAGGATTCACCCCTCCACTTT. Its translation: CASSQQDSPLHF.

In this sample, this clonotype turned up a few times. The chain links TRBV6-6 to TRBJ2-3, with D perhaps given as TRBD1 or TRBD2 (5 bases each). Germline V lookup: CDR1 MNHNY, CDR2 SVGAGI (reference sequence). V shed 5 bases and J shed 5 bases, with 17 bases lying between them. The CDR3 contains 15 residues. CDR3 sequence: CASSLGGTAQDTQYF. CDR3 nucleotide sequence: TGTGCCAGCAGTCTCGGTGGGACCGCACAAGATACGCAGTATTTT.

J is TRBJ1-5 and V is TRBV20-1; unclear D gene. Germline assignment: CDR1 DFQATT and CDR2 SNEGSKA (reference sequence). Trimming took off 2 bases at V and 1 base at J, with 9 bases between the two ends. The CDR3 is 14 amino acids. The CDR3 sequence is CSARIPQSNQPQHF. The CDR3 DNA is TGCAGTGCTAGAATCCCCCAGAGCAATCAGCCCCAGCATTTT.

The rearrangement links TRBV29-1 to TRBJ1-2, with D tentatively TRBD1 (6 bases). The CDR3 extends over 12 amino acids. With 4 bases removed from V and 6 bases from J, the gap between germline ends came to 12 bases. Germline V gene data show CDR1 as SQVTM and CDR2 as ANQGSEA. DNA of the CDR3: TGCAGCGTTGTAACAGGGTTTGATGGCTACACCTTC. It encodes CSVVTGFDGYTF.

V usage is TRBV12-3 or TRBV12-4 and J usage is TRBJ2-7; D remains unclear. Trimming pared 6 bases from V and 7 bases from J, leaving 28 bases between. The CDR3 runs to 17 residues. The CDR3 DNA reads TGTGCCAGCAGCCCCAGTGGCGGCCACAGATCCTACAATGAGCAGTACTTC. Translating it yields CASSPSGGHRSYNEQYF.

V and J are TRBV7-9 and TRBJ2-5; D uncertain. The DNA end lines up better with TRBJ2-7; the J call may be wrong. Germline CDR1 SEHNR, CDR2 FQNEAQ (reference sequence). This CDR3 comprises 11 residues. In DNA form, the CDR3 reads TGTGCCAGCAGCTTGATGAGCGAGCAGTACTTC. It codes for CASSLMSEQYF.

The chain joins TRBV20-1 to TRBJ1-6, with D possibly matching TRBD1 (5 bases). Trimming took off 0 bases at V and 6 bases at J, with 9 bases between the two ends. Germline V gene lookup returns CDR1 DFQATT and CDR2 SNEGSKA (reference sequence). The CDR3 has 14 residues. The CDR3 DNA sequence: TGCAGTGCTAGAGACAGGGCGGGTAATTCACCCCTCCACTTT. Translating it yields CSARDRAGNSPLHF.

To note about this clonotype: The junction differs from germline at one of its ends, possibly a read error. The J gene is TRBJ2-5, the V gene TRBV6-2 or TRBV6-3; TRBD2 matches 9 bases. This CDR3 region has 14 residues. From germline, CDR1 is MNHEY and CDR2 SVGEGT. This CDR3 reads CAGRRPLAGETQYF. CDR3 in DNA: TGTGCCGGCAGAAGACCACTAGCGGGAGAGACCCAGTACTTC.

In this sample, this clonotype turned up a few times. The rearrangement uses TRBV10-3 and TRBJ1-1; D uncertain. Deletions cut 3 bases from V and 4 bases from J, with 12 bases between. Germline V gene lookup returns CDR1 ENHRY and CDR2 SYGVKD. This CDR3 has 14 amino acids. The CDR3 bases are TGTGCCATCAGTGACCTGCTTGAGCCCACTGAAGCTTTCTTT. Translation: CAISDLLEPTEAFF.

This clonotype came up a few times. The J gene is TRBJ1-1, the V gene TRBV5-5; D is unresolved. The V end was cut by 0 bases, the J end by 2 bases, with 8 bases between. This CDR3 comprises 14 residues. Germline V gene sequence: CDR1 SGHKS, CDR2 YYEKEE (reference sequence). CDR3 bases: TGTGCCAGCAGCTTGGCCGCGGCCAACACTGAAGCTTTCTTT. Amino acid sequence: CASSLAAANTEAFF.

As concerns this clonotype: Mismatch with germline at one junction end may stem from a read error. The chain employs TRBV4-2 and TRBJ2-7; D unresolved. CDR1 and CDR2 from the germline V gene are LGHNA and YNFKEQ. CDR3 length equals 15 residues. The CDR3 here is CASSQVEKAPYEHYF. The CDR3 DNA sequence: TGTGCCAGCAGCCAAGTAGAGAAAGCTCCCTACGAGCATTACTTC.

This rearrangement joins TRBV20-1 to TRBJ2-7; 8 nucleotides align to TRBD1. Germline V CDR1 and CDR2: DFQATT, SNEGSKA (reference sequence). CDR3 size: 13 residues. V was clipped by 6 bases and J by 2 bases; unmatched bases: 6. The CDR3 loop is CSAPRTGTYEQYF. Written as DNA, the CDR3 is TGCAGTGCCCCGAGGACAGGGACCTACGAGCAGTACTTC.

V usage is TRBV6-6 and J usage is TRBJ2-7; the match to TRBD2 covers 7 bases. Trimming at V came to 4 bases and at J to 5 bases, leaving 11 bases not matched to a gene. This CDR3 spans 15 amino acids. Germline assignment: CDR1 MNHNY and CDR2 SVGAGI (reference sequence). The DNA for the CDR3 is TGTGCCAGCAGTTGCACTAGCGAGAGGGCCGACGAGCAGTACTTC. It encodes CASSCTSERADEQYF.

This sequence joins TRBV7-9 and TRBJ2-6; 9 nucleotides align to TRBD1. Germline loops: CDR1 SEHNR, CDR2 FQNEAQ (reference sequence). This CDR3 is 16 amino acids long. V shed 7 bases and J 2 bases; nucleotides not matched to a gene: 6. For the CDR3, the DNA is TGTGCCAGCATGGACAGGGGTGTACCTGGGGCCAACGTCCTGACTTTC. Protein: CASMDRGVPGANVLTF.

V and J are TRBV4-1 and TRBJ1-3; the D gene is possibly TRBD1 (5 bases). V was pared by 2 bases and J by 1 base, with 12 bases between. CDR3 length: 16 amino acids. CDR1 and CDR2 from the germline V gene are MGHRA and YSYEKL. CDR3: CASSQRSGGSGNTIYF. The CDR3 region has the DNA TGCGCCAGCAGCCAACGGTCGGGGGGTTCTGGAAACACCATATATTTT.

The table lists this clonotype with a few counts. The chain couples TRBV20-1 to TRBJ2-4, with 10 bases lining up with TRBD2. The trim removed 3 bases at V and 5 bases at J, leaving 7 bases unmatched. This CDR3 has 15 amino acids. Germline assignment: CDR1 DFQATT and CDR2 SNEGSKA (reference sequence). DNA of the CDR3: TGCAGTGCTAGGACTTGGCTAGCGGGAGAAAACATTCAGTACTTC. Protein: CSARTWLAGENIQYF.

The chain combines TRBV5-1 with TRBJ2-1, with TRBD1 matching over 10 bases. CDR3 length equals 19 residues. V trimming: 0 bases; J trimming: 0 bases; junction bases outside the gene matches: 9. The germline gives CDR1 SGHRS, CDR2 YFSETQ. The DNA of the CDR3 is TGCGCCAGCAGCTTGGTCGGGACAGGGGTTACCACCTCCTACAATGAGCAGTTCTTC. Residues: CASSLVGTGVTTSYNEQFF.

The V call is TRBV6-5, the J call TRBJ1-6; D is perhaps TRBD1 (6 bases). V dropped 6 bases and J dropped 7 bases, with 13 bases sitting between them. This CDR3 has 14 amino acids. Looked up from germline, CDR1 is MNHEY and CDR2 is SVGAGI. CDR3 DNA: TGTGCCAGCAGGGACAGCCCAGAAAATTCACCCCTCCACTTT. Its translation is CASRDSPENSPLHF.

The rearrangement uses TRBV10-1 and TRBJ1-2; no definite D call. Germline V gene lookup returns CDR1 WNHNN and CDR2 SYGVQD (reference sequence). This CDR3 region has 12 residues. V was shortened by 3 bases and J by 7 bases, with 9 bases between the two germline ends. CDR3 amino acids: CASSDWASGYTF. DNA for the CDR3: TGCGCCAGCAGTGACTGGGCTAGTGGCTACACCTTC.

The chain combines TRBV24-1 with TRBJ2-3; 8 bases fit TRBD1. CDR1 KGHDR and CDR2 SFDVKD come from the germline V gene. This CDR3 comprises 16 residues. V dropped 4 bases and J dropped 2; count of bases not matched to a gene: 7. DNA of the CDR3: TGTGCCACCAGTGACCCGACAGGGGTCGTCACAGATACGCAGTATTTT. It translates to CATSDPTGVVTDTQYF.

The J gene is TRBJ2-1, the V gene TRBV3-1; tentatively, D is TRBD2 (6 bases). Trimming took 3 bases from V and 8 from J, leaving 11 bases between them. The CDR3 length is 13 residues. From germline, CDR1 is LGHDT and CDR2 YNNKEL (reference sequence). The CDR3 DNA sequence: TGTGCCAGCAGCCATCTTGGGGGGTATGAGCAGTTCTTC. Protein sequence: CASSHLGGYEQFF.

This rearrangement joins TRBV2 to TRBJ2-1, with 9 bases aligning to TRBD2. The end of the DNA fits TRBJ2-7 better, so the J call may be wrong. Germline CDR1 is SNHLY and CDR2 is FYNNEI. The CDR3 covers 17 residues. The DNA of the CDR3 is TGTGCCAGCAGGAGCCCTAGACTAGCGGACGTTTACAATGAGCAGTACTTC. It translates to CASRSPRLADVYNEQYF.

This clonotype has only a few counts. The V and J genes are TRBV24-1 and TRBJ2-7; D ambiguous. In germline, CDR1 is KGHDR, CDR2 SFDVKD. The V and J ends lost 4 bases and 5 bases respectively, with 14 bases between them. This CDR3 has 14 residues. CDR3 region: CATSDYVKGHEQYF. DNA of the CDR3: TGTGCCACCAGTGACTACGTTAAGGGCCACGAGCAGTACTTC.

The rearrangement links TRBV27 to TRBJ1-2; D is undetermined. The ends were cut back, 6 bases at V and 9 bases at J, with 20 bases in the middle. CDR1 and CDR2 from the germline V gene are MNHEY and SMNVEV (reference sequence). The CDR3 length is 14 residues. CDR3 loop: CASSLRSAIYRYTF. CDR3 DNA: TGTGCCAGCAGCCTAAGAAGCGCCATTTATCGCTACACCTTC.